This T cell receptor (beta chain) was recovered during a study of blood T cell repertoires in COVID-19. Study summary: Acute-phase and convalescent COVID-19 samples originated in the United States, Italy and Spain.

Profiled with immunoSEQ multiplex PCR; TCRdb holds only in-frame clones, not every one. Of roughly 290,000 clones in the sample, approximately 89% were seen once. The sequencing input was peripheral blood. The TCR was taken from a woman in her fifties or sixties who had recovered from COVID-19.

The CDR3 nucleotides read TGTGCCAGCAGACTTAGACATGGGGCCTCCTACAATGAGCAGTTCTTC. Translated, it gives CASRLRHGASYNEQFF. The chain recombines TRBV7-2 with TRBJ2-1; possible D gene TRBD1, 5 bases. Germline CDR1 reads SGHTA; CDR2 reads FQGNSA. The V end lost 6 bases, the J end lost 0 bases, and 15 bases lay between the germline ends. This CDR3 is built from 16 residues.